This T cell receptor (beta chain) was sequenced for a study of blood T cell repertoires in COVID-19 (dated by TCRdb to 2020 to 2021). In the study overall: Collaborator samples came from the United States, Italy and Spain and covered acute and convalescent phases of COVID-19. The material from the prospective study consisted of cDNA or gDNA derived from T cells, B-cell-depleted T cells, or PBMCs. The dataset comprised deeply sampled blood TCRbeta repertoires from subjects exposed to, actively infected with, or recovered from COVID-19. The repertoires were released in a freely available public database meant as a resource for research on the immune response to SARS-CoV-2. The samples were drawn from the first 160 participants of the ongoing ImmuneRACE study and from 1,254 subjects provided by 6 global collaborators. The sample metadata nearly always contained a de-identified subject ID, COVID-19 status, age in years and sex. Where available, HLA class I and class II types were obtained from metadata supplied by the sample provider rather than from assay-based typing. Results and caveats for the whole study, not just this receptor: Clinical and demographic metadata were provided uncurated, with the amount varying by source and participant.

Regarding this clone: What this receptor recognizes is not known. No base-level quality is on record; no much larger clone is a single base apart.

TCRbeta CDR3 regions were amplified from genomic DNA using the immunoSEQ Assay, a bias-controlled multiplex PCR. The source study handled its data this way. Within the assay, amplification of reference gene primers was used to estimate how many nucleated cells each sample contained. To quantify the absolute abundance of each unique TCRbeta CDR3 rearrangement, sequence reads were collapsed and filtered. For each sample, productive Simpson clonality was calculated as the square root of Simpson's diversity index across productive rearrangements. TCRdb limited this immuneACCESS table to in-frame rearrangements with V and J called. A share of clones is missing; checked studies link under half to unresolved V genes, and the rest is unexplained. Clone size and the V and J calls come from that table; the DNA yielded D and trimming. The table for this sample lists about 250,000 clones; around four fifths of them were counted only once. Approximately 4% of the sample belongs to the ten largest clones.

Each collaborating institution followed its own protocols to collect whole blood in K2EDTA tubes. For TCRbeta analysis, collaborators shipped samples as frozen whole blood, isolated PBMCs, or DNA extracted from either of those sample types. Material: peripheral blood. The sequence derives from a woman aged 40 to 55 with active or convalescent COVID-19.

The CDR3 region: CAISESPGAGNTIYF. The DNA sequence is given as TGTGCCATCAGTGAGTCGCCAGGGGCTGGAAACACCATATATTTT. Here the chain combines TRBV10-3 and TRBJ1-3; TRBD1 is a possible D gene, resting on 6 matching bases. The V and J ends are trimmed by 0 bases and 2 bases, leaving 8 bases between them. The germline V gene provides CDR1 ENHRY and CDR2 SYGVKD. From the cysteine up to the phenylalanine, the CDR3 has a length of 15 residues. Only the CDR3 DNA stays, 45 bases, in frame from base 1.